These T cell receptor beta chains were read from a single sample in a study of graft-versus-host responses after intestinal transplantation. The table came from immunoSEQ multiplex PCR; TCRdb's copy has only in-frame clones and leaves some out. Here the sample spans over 60,000 clones, roughly 90% being singletons. The sequenced sample was bone marrow, obtained 700 to 850 days after intestinal transplantation. All receptors derive from a human patient who received an intestinal transplant, so some T cells may come from the graft donor. Both conserved end residues are part of each CDR3. A D gene is named only where the DNA matches it firmly. Only part of the rows carry a size: once, few, many, or a class if the clone is expanded.

v_call: TRBV6-5; clone_size: NA; j_call: TRBJ1-2; d_call: NA; cdr3_aa: CASRETWGAPSGYTF; cdr3_nt: TGTGCCAGCCGGGAAACTTGGGGGGCCCCGTCTGGCTACACCTTC
v_call: TRBV19; clone_size: NA; j_call: TRBJ1-2; d_call: NA; cdr3_aa: CASQGHGYTF; cdr3_nt: TGTGCCAGTCAGGGCCATGGCTACACCTTC
v_call: TRBV19; clone_size: once; j_call: TRBJ2-7; d_call: NA; cdr3_aa: CASSMIDPGYEQYF; cdr3_nt: TGTGCCAGCAGTATGATAGACCCAGGCTACGAGCAGTACTTC
v_call: TRBV25-1; clone_size: few; j_call: TRBJ1-1; d_call: NA; cdr3_aa: CASREAGNTEAFF; cdr3_nt: TGTGCCAGCAGAGAGGCAGGAAACACTGAAGCTTTCTTT
v_call: TRBV5-4; clone_size: NA; j_call: TRBJ1-2; d_call: TRBD1; cdr3_aa: CASSLGPTGTAIYGYTF; cdr3_nt: TGTGCCAGCAGCTTGGGGCCAACCGGGACAGCAATTTATGGCTACACCTTC
v_call: TRBV11-1; clone_size: NA; j_call: TRBJ1-1; d_call: NA; cdr3_aa: CASSLKEGAFF; cdr3_nt: TGTGCCAGCAGCTTAAAGGAGGGAGCTTTCTTT
v_call: TRBV4-2; clone_size: NA; j_call: TRBJ2-6; d_call: NA; cdr3_aa: CASSQDFLASGANVLTF; cdr3_nt: TGTGCCAGCAGCCAAGATTTTCTAGCTTCTGGGGCCAACGTCCTGACTTTC
v_call: TRBV5-4; clone_size: NA; j_call: TRBJ2-5; d_call: TRBD2; cdr3_aa: CASKAGVKETQYF; cdr3_nt: TGTGCCAGCAAGGCGGGGGTAAAAGAGACCCAGTACTTC
v_call: TRBV28; clone_size: NA; j_call: TRBJ1-6; d_call: NA; cdr3_aa: CATLGGAGDSPLHF; cdr3_nt: TGTGCCACCCTAGGGGGGGCAGGGGATTCACCCCTCCACTTT
v_call: TRBV4-2; clone_size: NA; j_call: TRBJ2-5; d_call: NA; cdr3_aa: CASSQDPDISQGQETQYF; cdr3_nt: TGTGCCAGCAGCCAAGATCCCGATATCTCCCAGGGGCAGGAGACCCAGTACTTC
v_call: TRBV9; clone_size: NA; j_call: TRBJ1-1; d_call: NA; cdr3_aa: CASSVALAGNTEAFF; cdr3_nt: TGTGCCAGCAGCGTAGCCCTCGCCGGGAACACTGAAGCTTTCTTT
v_call: TRBV6-6; clone_size: NA; j_call: TRBJ2-1; d_call: TRBD2; cdr3_aa: CASTEGLAGGEQFF; cdr3_nt: TGTGCCAGCACCGAGGGACTAGCGGGGGGGGAGCAGTTCTTC